This T cell receptor (beta chain) is from a study of blood T cell repertoires in COVID-19. Source study methods: How many nucleated cells were present was estimated from reference gene primer amplification. TCRdb's copy holds only in-frame clones and misses some; the assay was immunoSEQ multiplex PCR. The D gene and trimming were derived from the DNA, and the V and J assignments and clone size from that table. The sample records 150,000 to 200,000 clones, around 84% being singletons. The CDR3 is made up of 16 amino acids. Germline lookup yields CDR1 MNHEY and CDR2 SVGAGI. V lost 3 bases and J lost 5; bases outside the gene matches: 8.

This TCR was recovered from a middle-aged man who had recovered from COVID-19. This rearrangement joins TRBV6-5 to TRBJ1-2; 11 bases agree with TRBD1. Sequenced: PBMCs or T cells enriched from blood (not recorded which). CDR3 coding DNA: TGTGCCAGCAGTTATGTCAGGACAGGGGGCGGGTATGGCTACACCTTC. Protein: CASSYVRTGGGYGYTF.